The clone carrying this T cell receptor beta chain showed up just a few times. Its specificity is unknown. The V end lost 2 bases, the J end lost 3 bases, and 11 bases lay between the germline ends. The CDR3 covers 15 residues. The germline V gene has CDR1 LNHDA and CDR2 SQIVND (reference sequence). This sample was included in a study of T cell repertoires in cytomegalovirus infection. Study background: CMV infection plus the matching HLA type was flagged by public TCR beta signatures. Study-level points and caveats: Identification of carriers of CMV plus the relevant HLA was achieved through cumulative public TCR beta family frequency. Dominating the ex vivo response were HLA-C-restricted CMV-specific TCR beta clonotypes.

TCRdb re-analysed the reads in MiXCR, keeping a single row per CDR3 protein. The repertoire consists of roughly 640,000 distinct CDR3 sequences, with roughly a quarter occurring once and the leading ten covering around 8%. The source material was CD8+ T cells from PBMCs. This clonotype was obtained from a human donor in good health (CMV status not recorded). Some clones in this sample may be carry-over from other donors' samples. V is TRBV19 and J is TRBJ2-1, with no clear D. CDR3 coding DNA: TGTGCCAGTAGTATATCACCGGGCAGCTACAATGAGCAGTTCTTC. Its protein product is CASSISPGSYNEQFF.